The source of this T cell receptor (beta chain) is a study of spatial heterogeneity in lung cancer. Time point here: sample taken at primary tumor resection. In each case, whole RNA from tumor, nontumor lung or frozen PBMC was sequenced unsorted. TCRdb re-called the 5' RACE reads through MiXCR, storing one row per CDR3 protein. Found here are about 36,000 distinct CDR3 sequences, roughly 6.5% of them singletons; the top ten hold 29%. The ends lost 6 bases at V and 3 bases at J; junction bases unmatched: 7. CDR1 is SEHNR, CDR2 FQNEAQ, per germline (reference sequence). The CDR3 loop spans 15 amino acids.

The starting material was PBMCs, obtained at surgery. V is TRBV7-9 and J is TRBJ2-1; 8 nucleotides agree with TRBD2. The clonotype comes from a female donor with early-stage non-small cell lung cancer. In nucleotides, the CDR3 is TGTGCCAGCAGACCAAGCGGGGGACGCTACAATGAGCAGTTCTTC. Residues: CASRPSGGRYNEQFF.